A selection of T cell receptor beta chains follows, all from one sample in a study of blood T cell repertoires in COVID-19. Profiling relied on immunoSEQ multiplex PCR, and the TCRdb table lists in-frame clones only, not all of them. The sample records fewer than 250,000 clones, over 80% being singletons. The sequenced material came from PBMCs or T cells enriched from blood (not recorded which). The source of these receptors is a middle-aged man who had been exposed to COVID-19. Both conserved end residues are part of each CDR3. The order of the fields is D gene, V gene, clone size, CDR3 protein. D genes are given only for firm matches. Clone size, where shown, is once, few, many, or a class for clones that have expanded.

D: TRBD1; V: TRBV18; size: NA; CDR3: CASSPPDRAGNTIYF
D: NA; V: TRBV5-4; size: once; CDR3: CASSLKGEDTQYF
D: TRBD1; V: TRBV19; size: NA; CDR3: CASSSRQGVFADTQYF
D: TRBD1; V: TRBV7-3; size: NA; CDR3: CASSPTRDSYNEQFF
D: TRBD1; V: TRBV28; size: NA; CDR3: CASSSRTGSTGELFF
D: NA; V: TRBV12-3/TRBV12-4; size: NA; CDR3: CASTSSRAYGYTF
D: NA; V: TRBV19; size: NA; CDR3: CASSSSRPHSPLHF
D: NA; V: TRBV7-9; size: NA; CDR3: CASSWGQGDGAFF
D: TRBD1; V: TRBV10-2; size: NA; CDR3: CASNQQGGTEAFF
D: NA; V: TRBV14; size: NA; CDR3: CASSPTRGAMNTEAFF
D: TRBD2; V: TRBV25-1; size: NA; CDR3: CASSRGLAVKETQYF
D: NA; V: TRBV7-8; size: NA; CDR3: CASSPFGHLYGYTF
D: NA; V: TRBV28; size: NA; CDR3: CASSHGDLDYGYTF
D: NA; V: TRBV19; size: NA; CDR3: CASSIDYYEKLFF
D: TRBD1; V: TRBV5-8; size: NA; CDR3: CASSVDRAGTEAFF
D: TRBD2; V: TRBV5-1; size: NA; CDR3: CASSLEGGRAEVRYF
D: NA; V: TRBV11-2; size: NA; CDR3: CASSLDPVSNEQFF
D: NA; V: TRBV21-1; size: few; CDR3: CASSKWHGGPLECTNEQYF
D: NA; V: TRBV5-4; size: NA; CDR3: CASSFAGPSTDTQYF
D: NA; V: TRBV27; size: once; CDR3: CASSLSEETQYF
D: NA; V: TRBV28; size: NA; CDR3: CASSGGGGQPQHF
D: NA; V: TRBV5-4; size: NA; CDR3: CASSSTTGYNEQFF
D: TRBD2; V: TRBV29-1; size: NA; CDR3: CSVDFLAGVRETQYF
D: NA; V: TRBV4-1; size: NA; CDR3: CASSQAFGELFF
D: NA; V: TRBV2; size: NA; CDR3: CASIPGPRKDEQYF
D: NA; V: TRBV18; size: NA; CDR3: CAGSPAGSYGYTF
D: TRBD1; V: TRBV3-1/TRBV3-2; size: NA; CDR3: CASSQATGVGWFF
D: NA; V: TRBV7-6; size: NA; CDR3: CASSLVENTEAFF
D: NA; V: TRBV28; size: NA; CDR3: CASSLPGTDTQYF
D: NA; V: TRBV7-2; size: once; CDR3: CASSLFGSQNTEAFF
D: NA; V: TRBV28; size: NA; CDR3: CASSLSSYGYTF
D: NA; V: TRBV15; size: NA; CDR3: CATSRAGIRANYGYTF
D: TRBD2; V: TRBV29-1; size: NA; CDR3: CSVEGELAERISYNEQFF
D: NA; V: TRBV28; size: once; CDR3: CASSLGGSVQPQHF
D: NA; V: TRBV6-4; size: NA; CDR3: CASSLQGSTEAFF
D: TRBD2; V: TRBV5-6; size: NA; CDR3: CASSLPGLGSGELFF
D: TRBD1; V: TRBV7-9; size: NA; CDR3: CASSQVTGGEAFF
D: TRBD1; V: TRBV3-1/TRBV3-2; size: NA; CDR3: CASSQTGGGYTF
D: TRBD1; V: TRBV5-6; size: NA; CDR3: CASSLGQFSYEQYF
D: NA; V: TRBV5-6; size: NA; CDR3: CASSLGPQETQYF
D: NA; V: TRBV10-3; size: NA; CDR3: CAISKMIQGSGELFF
D: NA; V: TRBV28; size: NA; CDR3: CASRTVQGADTQYF
D: TRBD2; V: TRBV24-1; size: NA; CDR3: CATSDQGGRRNEQFF
D: NA; V: TRBV2; size: few; CDR3: CASTMWPRGNEQFF
D: NA; V: TRBV6-5; size: NA; CDR3: CASRLFGTLYNEQFF
D: NA; V: TRBV5-1; size: NA; CDR3: CASSLVQGLSTEAFF
D: NA; V: TRBV2; size: few; CDR3: CASSAHSFNEKLFF
D: TRBD2; V: TRBV27; size: NA; CDR3: CASSLTWPGGRWAGELFF
D: TRBD1; V: TRBV7-2; size: NA; CDR3: CASSSYRGLSEAFF
D: TRBD1; V: TRBV28; size: NA; CDR3: CASSLPGTGNTEAFF
D: NA; V: TRBV7-9; size: NA; CDR3: CASSKGGFDYGYTF
D: NA; V: TRBV24-1; size: NA; CDR3: CATSATGWYSQPQHF
D: TRBD1; V: TRBV18; size: NA; CDR3: CASSPGQGDPTNEKLFF
D: NA; V: TRBV24-1; size: NA; CDR3: CATSDLAGLGTGELFF
D: NA; V: TRBV7-8; size: NA; CDR3: CASSFRGTAEAFF
D: NA; V: TRBV5-1; size: NA; CDR3: CASSWDISSYNEQFF
D: NA; V: TRBV9; size: NA; CDR3: CASSVDWTDTEAFF